This note documents a single T cell receptor beta chain sequence. Germline and junction disagree at one end, which may indicate a read error. Other DNA sequences in the sample encode the same CDR3. This sample was taken from a study of blood T cell repertoires in COVID-19. The authors' processing: Estimation of nucleated cell counts relied on the amplification of reference gene primers. Data came from immunoSEQ multiplex PCR; TCRdb stores just in-frame clones and leaves some out. Clone size and V and J calls were adopted from that table, with D and trimming inferred from the DNA. The sample yields 100,000 to 150,000 clones, about four fifths seen once. CDR1 and CDR2 from the germline V gene are LNHDA and SQIVND (reference sequence). The CDR3 covers 14 residues.

This TCR was recovered from a middle-aged man with active or convalescent COVID-19. Input material: peripheral blood. J is TRBJ1-2 and V is TRBV19; no firm D call. The DNA for the CDR3 is TGTGCCAGTAGTAGCCCCCCCCACACGGAGAGCTACACTTTC. It yields the protein CASSSPPHTESYTF. The full variable domain, rest sourced from reference TRBV19 and TRBJ1-2, is DGGITQSPKYLFRKEGQNVTLSCEQNLNHDAMYWYRQDPGQGLRLIYYSQIVNDFQKGDIAEGYSVSREKKESFPLTVTSAQKNPTAFYLCASSSPPHTESYTFGSGTRLTVV.